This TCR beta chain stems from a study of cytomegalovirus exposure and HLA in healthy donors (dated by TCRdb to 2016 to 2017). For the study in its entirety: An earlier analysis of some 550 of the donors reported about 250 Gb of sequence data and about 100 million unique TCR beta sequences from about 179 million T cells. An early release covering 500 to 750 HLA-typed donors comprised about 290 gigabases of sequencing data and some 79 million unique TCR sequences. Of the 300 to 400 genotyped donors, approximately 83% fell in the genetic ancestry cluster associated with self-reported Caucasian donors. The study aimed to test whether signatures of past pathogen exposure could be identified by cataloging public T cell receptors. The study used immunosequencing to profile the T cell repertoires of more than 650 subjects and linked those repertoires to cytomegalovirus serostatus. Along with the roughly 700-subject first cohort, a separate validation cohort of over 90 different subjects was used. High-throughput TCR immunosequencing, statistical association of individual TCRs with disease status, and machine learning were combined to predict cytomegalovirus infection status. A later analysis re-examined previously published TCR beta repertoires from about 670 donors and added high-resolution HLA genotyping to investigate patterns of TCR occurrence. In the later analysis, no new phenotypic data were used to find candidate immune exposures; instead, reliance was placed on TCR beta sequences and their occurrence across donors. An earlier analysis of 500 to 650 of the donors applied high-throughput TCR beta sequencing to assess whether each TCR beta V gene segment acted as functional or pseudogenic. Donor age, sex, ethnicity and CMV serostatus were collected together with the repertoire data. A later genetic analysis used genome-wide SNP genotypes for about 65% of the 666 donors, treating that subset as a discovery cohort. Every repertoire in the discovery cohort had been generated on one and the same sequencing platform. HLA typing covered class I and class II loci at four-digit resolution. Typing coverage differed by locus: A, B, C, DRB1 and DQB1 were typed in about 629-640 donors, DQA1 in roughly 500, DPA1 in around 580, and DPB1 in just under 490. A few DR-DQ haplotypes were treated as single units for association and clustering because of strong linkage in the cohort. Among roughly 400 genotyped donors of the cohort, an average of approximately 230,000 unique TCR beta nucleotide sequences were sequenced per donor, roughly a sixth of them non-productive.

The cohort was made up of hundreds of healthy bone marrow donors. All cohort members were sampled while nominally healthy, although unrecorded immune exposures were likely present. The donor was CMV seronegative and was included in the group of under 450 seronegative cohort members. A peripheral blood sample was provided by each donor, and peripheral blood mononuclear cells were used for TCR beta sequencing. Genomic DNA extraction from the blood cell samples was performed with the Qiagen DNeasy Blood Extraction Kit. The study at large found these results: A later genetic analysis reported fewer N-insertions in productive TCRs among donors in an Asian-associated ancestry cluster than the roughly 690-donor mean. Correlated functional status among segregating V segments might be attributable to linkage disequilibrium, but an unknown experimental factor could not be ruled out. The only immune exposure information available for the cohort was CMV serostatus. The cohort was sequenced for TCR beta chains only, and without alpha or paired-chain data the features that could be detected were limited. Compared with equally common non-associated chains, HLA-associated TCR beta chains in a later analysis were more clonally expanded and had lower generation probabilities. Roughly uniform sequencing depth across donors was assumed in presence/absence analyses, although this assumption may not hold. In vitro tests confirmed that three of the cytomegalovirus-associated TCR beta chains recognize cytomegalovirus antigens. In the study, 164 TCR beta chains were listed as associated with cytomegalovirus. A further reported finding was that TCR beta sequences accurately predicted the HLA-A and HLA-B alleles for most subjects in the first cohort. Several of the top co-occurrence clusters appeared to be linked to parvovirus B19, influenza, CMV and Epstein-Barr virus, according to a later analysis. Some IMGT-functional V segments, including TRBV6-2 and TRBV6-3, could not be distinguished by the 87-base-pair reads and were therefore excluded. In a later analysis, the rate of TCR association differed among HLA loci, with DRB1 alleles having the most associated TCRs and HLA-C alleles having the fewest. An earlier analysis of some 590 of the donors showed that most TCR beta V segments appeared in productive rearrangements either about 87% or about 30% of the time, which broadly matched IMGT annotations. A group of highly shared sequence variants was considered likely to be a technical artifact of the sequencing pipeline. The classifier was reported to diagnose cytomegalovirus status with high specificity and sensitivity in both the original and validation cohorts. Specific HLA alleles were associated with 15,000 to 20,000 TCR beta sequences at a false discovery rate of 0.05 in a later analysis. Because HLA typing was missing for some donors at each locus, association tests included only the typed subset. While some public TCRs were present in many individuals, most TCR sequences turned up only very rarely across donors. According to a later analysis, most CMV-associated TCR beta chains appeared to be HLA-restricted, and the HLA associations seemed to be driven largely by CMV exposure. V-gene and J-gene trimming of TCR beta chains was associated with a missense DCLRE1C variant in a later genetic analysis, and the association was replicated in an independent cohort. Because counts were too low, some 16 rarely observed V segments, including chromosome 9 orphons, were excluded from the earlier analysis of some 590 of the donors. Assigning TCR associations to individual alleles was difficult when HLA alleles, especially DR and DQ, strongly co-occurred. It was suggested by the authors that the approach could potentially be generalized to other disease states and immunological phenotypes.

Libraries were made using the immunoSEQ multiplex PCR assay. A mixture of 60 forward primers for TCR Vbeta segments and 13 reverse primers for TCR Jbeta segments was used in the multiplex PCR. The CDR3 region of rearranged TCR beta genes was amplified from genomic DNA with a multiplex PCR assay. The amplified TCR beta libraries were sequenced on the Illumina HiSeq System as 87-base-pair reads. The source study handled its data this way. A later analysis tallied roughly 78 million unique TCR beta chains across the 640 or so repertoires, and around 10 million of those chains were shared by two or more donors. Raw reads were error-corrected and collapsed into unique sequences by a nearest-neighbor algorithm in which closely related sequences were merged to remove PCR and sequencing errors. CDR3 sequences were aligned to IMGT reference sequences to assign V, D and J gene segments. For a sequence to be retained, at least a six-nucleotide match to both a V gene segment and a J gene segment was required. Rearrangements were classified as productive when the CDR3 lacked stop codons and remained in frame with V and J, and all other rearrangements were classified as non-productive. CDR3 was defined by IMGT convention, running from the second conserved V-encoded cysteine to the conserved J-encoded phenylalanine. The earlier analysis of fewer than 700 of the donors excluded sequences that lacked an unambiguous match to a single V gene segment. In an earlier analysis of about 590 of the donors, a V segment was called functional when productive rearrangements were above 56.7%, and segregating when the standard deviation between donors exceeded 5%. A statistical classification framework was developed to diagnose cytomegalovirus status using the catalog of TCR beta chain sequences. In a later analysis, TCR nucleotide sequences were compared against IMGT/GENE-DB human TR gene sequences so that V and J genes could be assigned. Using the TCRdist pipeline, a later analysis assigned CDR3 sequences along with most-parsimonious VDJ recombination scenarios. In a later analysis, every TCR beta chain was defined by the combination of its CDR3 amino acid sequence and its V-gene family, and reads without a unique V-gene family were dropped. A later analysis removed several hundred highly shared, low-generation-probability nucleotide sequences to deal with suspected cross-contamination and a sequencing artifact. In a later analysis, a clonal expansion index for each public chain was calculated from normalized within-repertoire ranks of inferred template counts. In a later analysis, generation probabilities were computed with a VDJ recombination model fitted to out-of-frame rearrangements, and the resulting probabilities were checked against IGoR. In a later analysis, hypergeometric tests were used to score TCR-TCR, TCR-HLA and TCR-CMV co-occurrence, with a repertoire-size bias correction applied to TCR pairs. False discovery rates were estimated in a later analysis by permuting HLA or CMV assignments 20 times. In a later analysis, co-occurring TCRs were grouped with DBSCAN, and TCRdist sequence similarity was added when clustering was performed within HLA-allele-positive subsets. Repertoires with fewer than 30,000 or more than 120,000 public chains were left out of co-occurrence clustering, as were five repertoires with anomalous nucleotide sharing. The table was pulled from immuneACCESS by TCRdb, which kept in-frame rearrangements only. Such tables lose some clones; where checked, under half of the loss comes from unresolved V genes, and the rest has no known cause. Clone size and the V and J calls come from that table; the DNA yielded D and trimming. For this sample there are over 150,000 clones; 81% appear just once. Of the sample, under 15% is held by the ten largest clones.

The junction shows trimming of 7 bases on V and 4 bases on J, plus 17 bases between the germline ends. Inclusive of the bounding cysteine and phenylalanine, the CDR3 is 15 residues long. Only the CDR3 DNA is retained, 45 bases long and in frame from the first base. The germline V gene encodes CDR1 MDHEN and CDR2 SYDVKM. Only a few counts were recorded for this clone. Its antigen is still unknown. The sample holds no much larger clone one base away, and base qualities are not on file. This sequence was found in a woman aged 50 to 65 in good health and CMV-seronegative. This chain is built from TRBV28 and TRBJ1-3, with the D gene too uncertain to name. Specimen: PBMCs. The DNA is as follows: TGTGCCAGCACCCCGGCAGGTTGGTCCGGAAACACCATATATTTT. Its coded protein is CASTPAGWSGNTIYF.